This is a list of T cell receptor beta chains from one sample in a study of Tregs in tolerant kidney transplant recipients. Sequenced by immunoSEQ multiplex PCR; TCRdb stores in-frame clones only, minus some. This table has tens of thousands of clones, about 90% appearing once. The source material was CD4+ T cells from blood (PBMCs), sampled 6 months after the transplant. These receptors were taken from a human patient who received a combined kidney and bone marrow transplant. Some of the T cells may derive from the graft donor. The CDR3 runs from the conserved cysteine through the conserved F or W. The D gene is left open where the match is weak. Clone size is given for some rows only: seen once, a few or many times, or a class if the clone is expanded.

cdr3_aa	cdr3_nt	d_call	v_call	j_call	clone_size	cdr3_length
CASGTGELFF	TGTGCCTCGGGGACCGGGGAGCTGTTTTTT	-	TRBV30	TRBJ2-2	-	10
CASLKGSGGASGSEQFF	TGTGCCAGCCTAAAGGGTAGCGGGGGGGCCTCAGGAAGTGAGCAGTTCTTC	-	TRBV21-1	TRBJ2-1	-	17
CASSSWGQGHTGELFF	TGTGCCAGCAGCTCTTGGGGACAGGGCCACACCGGGGAGCTGTTTTTT	TRBD1	TRBV5-8	TRBJ2-2	-	16
CASSLGGYNSPLHF	TGTGCCAGCAGCTTAGGAGGGTATAATTCACCCCTCCACTTT	-	TRBV7-3	TRBJ1-6	-	14
CVRSFSDRGETEAFF	TGTGTCAGAAGCTTCTCGGACAGGGGGGAGACTGAAGCTTTCTTT	-	TRBV7-5	TRBJ1-1	once	15
CASSLGLAGAYEQYF	TGTGCCAGCAGCTTGGGACTAGCGGGAGCCTACGAGCAGTACTTC	TRBD2	TRBV7-2	TRBJ2-7	-	15
CAWSAPRSGPYEQYF	TGTGCCTGGAGCGCCCCGCGTAGCGGGCCCTACGAGCAGTACTTC	TRBD2	TRBV30	TRBJ2-7	-	15
CASSQGSSKFQETQYF	TGCGCCAGCAGCCAAGGGTCTAGCAAATTCCAAGAGACCCAGTACTTC	-	TRBV4-1	TRBJ2-5	-	16
CASSLSGTSGYNEQFF	TGTGCCAGCAGTTTATCCGGGACTAGCGGTTACAATGAGCAGTTCTTC	TRBD2	TRBV27	TRBJ2-1	-	16
CASSPVARGRLGYTF	TGTGCCAGCTCACCTGTGGCCAGGGGGCGCCTTGGCTACACCTTC	TRBD1	TRBV18	TRBJ1-2	-	15
CASRKLTGTDTQYF	TGTGCCAGCAGGAAATTGACAGGGACAGATACGCAGTATTTT	TRBD1	TRBV6-5	TRBJ2-3	-	14
CASSLLREGLNEQFF	TGTGCCAGCAGCTTATTGCGGGAGGGCCTCAATGAGCAGTTCTTC	TRBD2	TRBV7-7	TRBJ2-1	-	15
CASSYRGLNTEAFF	TGTGCCAGCAGTTACAGGGGGCTAAACACTGAAGCTTTCTTT	TRBD1	TRBV2	TRBJ1-1	-	14
CATSRRAGGAYEQYF	TGTGCCACCAGCAGAAGGGCAGGGGGCGCCTACGAGCAGTACTTC	TRBD1	TRBV15	TRBJ2-7	-	15
CASNPIGGQTSATQYF	TGTGCCAGCAACCCTATAGGGGGACAGACCTCGGCTACGCAGTATTTT	TRBD1	TRBV28	TRBJ2-3	-	16
CASSFVGTGSSYEQYF	TGTGCCAGCAGTTTTGTAGGTACAGGGAGCTCCTACGAGCAGTACTTC	-	TRBV28	TRBJ2-7	-	16
CASSLPGLGETQYF	TGTGCCAGCAGCTTGCCGGGACTAGGGGAGACCCAGTACTTC	TRBD2	TRBV5-4	TRBJ2-5	-	14
CASSEVRPSPGNQPQHF	TGTGCCAGCAGTGAAGTTCGGCCCTCCCCGGGGAATCAGCCCCAGCATTTT	-	TRBV2	TRBJ1-5	-	17
CASSFGGPGNSPLHF	TGTGCCAGCAGCTTCGGAGGGCCGGGAAATTCCCCCCTCCACTTT	-	TRBV5-5	TRBJ1-6	-	15
CASTLVGRGFYEQYF	TGTGCCAGCACCCTTGTAGGCAGGGGATTCTACGAGCAGTACTTC	-	TRBV7-2	TRBJ2-7	-	15
CASSPWTGFYNSPLHF	TGCGCCAGCAGTCCATGGACGGGATTTTATAATTCACCCCTCCACTTT	-	TRBV23-1	TRBJ1-6	-	16
CASSGTGKGEAFF	TGTGCCAGCAGCGGGACAGGGAAGGGAGAAGCTTTCTTT	TRBD1	TRBV5-6	TRBJ1-1	-	13
CASNQGQVNTEAFF	TGTGCCAGTAACCAGGGGCAGGTGAACACTGAAGCTTTCTTT	-	TRBV19	TRBJ1-1	-	14
CASSNPGDIGNTIYF	TGTGCCAGCAGTAATCCCGGGGACATTGGAAACACCATATATTTT	-	TRBV28	TRBJ1-3	-	15
CASSPPSTGGSYEQYF	TGTGCCAGCTCACCACCCTCGACAGGGGGCTCCTACGAGCAGTACTTC	TRBD1	TRBV18	TRBJ2-7	-	16
CASSVRLADTGELFF	TGTGCCAGCAGCGTCCGACTAGCGGACACCGGGGAGCTGTTTTTT	TRBD2	TRBV9	TRBJ2-2	-	15
CASSLVRVSIRNEQFF	TGTGCCAGCAGCTTAGTTCGGGTGTCGATACGGAATGAGCAGTTCTTC	-	TRBV7-8	TRBJ2-1	-	16
CASSQDRFWGRARAGELFF	TGCGCCAGCAGCCAAGATCGGTTTTGGGGGAGGGCGAGGGCCGGGGAGCTGTTTTTT	TRBD2	TRBV4-1	TRBJ2-2	-	19
CAISLAGIEQFF	TGTGCCATCAGTCTAGCGGGGATTGAGCAGTTCTTC	TRBD2	TRBV10-3	TRBJ2-1	once	12
CASSLGVNTGELFF	TGTGCCAGCTCACTCGGGGTGAACACCGGGGAGCTGTTTTTT	-	TRBV18	TRBJ2-2	-	14
CASRRQGTNLGNQPQHF	TGTGCCAGCAGGAGACAGGGGACGAACCTGGGAAATCAGCCCCAGCATTTT	TRBD1	TRBV6-4	TRBJ1-5	-	17
CASSVVGTSGTYNEQFF	TGTGCCAGCAGCGTAGTCGGTACTAGCGGGACCTACAATGAGCAGTTCTTC	TRBD2	TRBV9	TRBJ2-1	-	17
CASSRGTGGFRRTEAFF	TGTGCCAGCAGCCGAGGGACAGGGGGTTTTCGGAGAACTGAAGCTTTCTTT	TRBD1	TRBV7-9	TRBJ1-1	-	17
CASSDQGHGELFF	TGTGCCAGCTCCGACCAGGGCCACGGGGAGCTGTTTTTT	-	TRBV6-6	TRBJ2-2	-	13
CASSSTGGSYNEQFF	TGTGCCAGCAGCTCGACGGGGGGATCCTACAATGAGCAGTTCTTC	TRBD2	TRBV5-4	TRBJ2-1	-	15
CASSVASGQGTGNTIYF	TGTGCCAGCAGCGTTGCCTCGGGACAGGGAACAGGGAACACCATATATTTT	TRBD1	TRBV7-8	TRBJ1-3	-	17
CAWSVNRNTEAFF	TGTGCCTGGAGTGTAAACAGGAACACTGAAGCTTTCTTT	-	TRBV30	TRBJ1-1	once	13
CASSPLADTQYF	TGTGCCAGCAGCCCATTAGCAGATACGCAGTATTTT	-	TRBV7-6	TRBJ2-3	-	12
CASMGTGVAKNIQYF	TGTGCCAGCATGGGGACAGGGGTGGCCAAAAACATTCAGTACTTC	TRBD1	TRBV2	TRBJ2-4	-	15
CATRTQGQETQYF	TGTGCCACCCGCACACAGGGCCAAGAGACCCAGTACTTC	-	TRBV28	TRBJ2-5	-	13
CASSYNRNYEQYF	TGTGCCAGCAGTTACAACAGGAACTACGAGCAGTACTTC	-	TRBV10-3	TRBJ2-7	-	13
CASSLLLGTGDYGYTF	TGCGCCAGCAGCTTACTCCTCGGGACAGGGGACTATGGCTACACCTTC	TRBD1	TRBV5-1	TRBJ1-2	-	16
CASSLDRGNQPQHF	TGTGCCAGCAGCTTGGACAGGGGCAATCAGCCCCAGCATTTT	-	TRBV5-4	TRBJ1-5	-	14
CASSLEILAGEQFF	TGCGCCAGCAGCCTTGAAATCTTAGCGGGGGAGCAGTTCTTC	TRBD2	TRBV4-3	TRBJ2-1	-	14
CASSAYRGHRYGYTF	TGTGCCAGCAGTGCATACAGGGGGCATCGCTATGGCTACACCTTC	TRBD1	TRBV6-5	TRBJ1-2	once	15
CAWSGHNNSPLHF	TGTGCCTGGAGTGGACACAATAATTCACCCCTCCACTTT	-	TRBV30	TRBJ1-6	-	13
CASLKAGVHPYGYTF	TGTGCCAGCCTCAAGGCGGGGGTCCACCCTTATGGCTACACCTTC	-	TRBV19	TRBJ1-2	-	15
CSVDLGLAGETQYF	TGCAGCGTTGACCTGGGACTAGCGGGAGAGACCCAGTACTTC	TRBD2	TRBV29-1	TRBJ2-5	-	14
CASSFVSAGEQFF	TGCGCCAGCAGCTTTGTTAGCGCCGGTGAGCAGTTCTTC	-	TRBV5-1	TRBJ2-1	once	13
CASSLGVTGNTIYF	TGTGCCAGCAGCTTGGGCGTAACTGGAAACACCATATATTTT	-	TRBV7-9	TRBJ1-3	-	14
CAWSWGGTYNSPLHF	TGTGCCTGGAGTTGGGGGGGGACCTATAATTCCCCCCTCCACTTT	-	TRBV30	TRBJ1-6	-	15
CASSWGGGRVNTEAFF	TGTGCCAGCAGCTGGGGGGGTGGCAGAGTGAACACTGAAGCTTTCTTT	-	TRBV5-5	TRBJ1-1	-	16
CASSHHLAGGAGDTQYF	TGCGCCAGCAGCCATCACCTAGCGGGAGGAGCCGGAGATACGCAGTATTTT	TRBD2	TRBV4-3	TRBJ2-3	-	17
CASSLAGTREKLFF	TGTGCCAGCAGCTTGGCCGGAACGAGGGAAAAACTGTTTTTT	-	TRBV5-4	TRBJ1-4	-	14
CASSQAEGSGTATQYF	TGCGCCAGCAGCCAAGCGGAGGGTAGCGGGACCGCTACGCAGTATTTT	TRBD2	TRBV4-3	TRBJ2-3	-	16
CASTDRLGFYGYTF	TGTGCCAGCACCGACAGGTTAGGTTTCTATGGCTACACCTTC	-	TRBV2	TRBJ1-2	once	14
CASTPAGTGSTVYF	TGTGCCAGCACCCCCGCCGGGACAGGGTCTACTGTGTACTTC	TRBD1	TRBV6-1	TRBJ2-5	few	14